The 30 T cell receptor beta chains below come from one sample, sequenced in a study of blood T cell repertoires in COVID-19. Assay: immunoSEQ multiplex PCR; the TCRdb copy retains only in-frame clones and omits some. The sample holds a few hundred thousand clones, 89% seen once. The sequenced sample consisted of peripheral blood. The receptors derive from a woman aged 60 to 75 with acute or convalescent COVID-19.

The V gene is TRBV28, the J gene TRBJ1-2; 11 bases are shared with TRBD1. The germline V gene has CDR1 MDHEN and CDR2 SYDVKM. The CDR3 spans 16 residues. Trimming at V came to 5 bases and at J to 3 bases, leaving 8 bases not matched to a gene. CDR3 DNA: TGTGCCAGCAGTAAATGGGGGACAGGGGGTGACTATGGCTACACCTTC. It codes for CASSKWGTGGDYGYTF.

V gene TRBV2 combines with J gene TRBJ1-1, with D unclear. Germline V CDR1 and CDR2: SNHLY, FYNNEI. CDR3 size: 17 residues. V was cut by 4 bases and J by 0 bases, with 18 bases left in between. The CDR3 nucleotides read TGTGCCAGCAGTGGGTCGCTGCGAAACCGAATGAACACTGAAGCTTTCTTT. It specifies CASSGSLRNRMNTEAFF.

This chain connects TRBV6-5 to TRBJ2-1; TRBD2 agrees at 7 bases. The CDR3 is made up of 14 amino acids. The ends lost 5 bases at V and 3 bases at J; junction bases unmatched: 4. Germline-derived CDR1 and CDR2 are MNHEY and SVGAGI. The CDR3 DNA follows: TGTGCCAGCAGTCCTGCGGGGGACTACAATGAGCAGTTCTTC. Protein sequence: CASSPAGDYNEQFF.

The genes are TRBV29-1 and TRBJ2-3; 9 nucleotides line up with TRBD2. The CDR3 totals 14 residues. The J segment lost 6 bases and the V segment lost 7 bases, leaving 11 bases of the junction unmatched. The V gene's germline CDR1 is SQVTM and CDR2 ANQGSEA. CDR3 region: CSGEAAGGPDTQYF. CDR3 nucleotides: TGCAGCGGCGAAGCAGCGGGAGGCCCGGATACGCAGTATTTT.

This chain uses TRBV9 with TRBJ2-5; D not certain. Germline values: CDR1 SGDLS, CDR2 YYNGEE. V lost 4 bases and J lost 5, with 9 bases in between. This CDR3 comprises 12 residues. This CDR3 is CASSQSGETQYF. DNA for the CDR3: TGTGCCAGCAGCCAATCCGGGGAGACCCAGTACTTC.

For this clone: Other DNA sequences within the sample encode an identical CDR3. The chain uses TRBV29-1 and TRBJ2-6; D is undetermined. Germline V lookup: CDR1 SQVTM, CDR2 ANQGSEA. V was cut by 6 bases and J by 0 bases, with 9 bases left in between. The CDR3 runs 14 residues. The CDR3 spells CSVVQSSGANVLTF. The CDR3 region has the DNA TGCAGCGTCGTACAGAGCTCTGGGGCCAACGTCCTGACTTTC.

The chain recombines TRBV24-1 with TRBJ2-5, with D perhaps TRBD2 (5 bases). This CDR3 contains 13 residues. Trimming cost V 4 bases and J 2 bases, with 7 bases left between them. Germline values: CDR1 KGHDR, CDR2 SFDVKD. This CDR3 reads CATSDGGQETQYF. DNA for the CDR3: TGTGCCACCAGTGACGGAGGACAAGAGACCCAGTACTTC.

This clone was picked up a small number of times. The gene calls are TRBV6-6 and TRBJ1-6, with TRBD1 matching 10 bases. Germline-derived CDR1 and CDR2 are MNHNY and SVGAGI (reference sequence). V lost 4 bases, J lost 5 bases, and 5 bases stayed unmatched. This CDR3 has 16 residues. CDR3 region: CASSSSGQGDNSPLHF. CDR3 DNA: TGTGCCAGCAGTTCTTCTGGACAGGGGGATAATTCACCCCTCCACTTT.

The chain uses TRBV14 and TRBJ2-5; D may be TRBD2 (6 bases). Germline-derived CDR1 and CDR2 are SGHDN and FVKESK. V lost 4 bases and J lost 5, with 11 bases in between. CDR3 length equals 13 residues. For the CDR3, the DNA is TGTGCCAGCAGCCCCCGGAGGGTCGAGACCCAGTACTTC. Translating it yields CASSPRRVETQYF.

The chain combines TRBV5-1 with TRBJ2-3; 7 bases map to TRBD2. Germline CDR1 is SGHRS and CDR2 is YFSETQ. V was pared by 4 bases and J by 4 bases, with 9 bases of the junction left unmatched. The CDR3 totals 15 residues. The CDR3 here is CASSRLAKGADTQYF. CDR3 nucleotide sequence: TGCGCCAGCAGCAGACTAGCTAAAGGGGCAGATACGCAGTATTTT.

V usage is TRBV19 and J usage is TRBJ2-5; D is uncertain. The CDR3 is made up of 13 amino acids. The germline V gene has CDR1 LNHDA and CDR2 SQIVND (reference sequence). Trimming removed 6 bases from V and 3 bases from J, with 11 bases in between. The CDR3 nucleotides are TGTGCCAGTAGCTCGAGGAGAGAAGAGACCCAGTACTTC. Translation gives CASSSRREETQYF. Combining the CDR3 with reference TRBV19 and TRBJ2-5 gives the whole variable domain DGGITQSPKYLFRKEGQNVTLSCEQNLNHDAMYWYRQDPGQGLRLIYYSQIVNDFQKGDIAEGYSVSREKKESFPLTVTSAQKNPTAFYLCASSSRREETQYFGPGTRLLVL.

V gene TRBV3-1 (or the pseudogene TRBV3-2) combines with J gene TRBJ1-1, with D hard to call. Trimming took off 0 bases at V and 4 bases at J, with 12 bases between the two ends. Germline values: CDR1 LGHDT, CDR2 YNNKEL (reference sequence). There are 15 residues in the CDR3. CDR3 region: CASSQDPMAGTEAFF. The CDR3 DNA reads TGTGCCAGCAGCCAAGATCCGATGGCTGGCACTGAAGCTTTCTTT.

The V call is TRBV6-1, the J call TRBJ1-6; a weak D match, TRBD1 (5 bases). The CDR3 length is 13 residues. Germline assignment: CDR1 MNHNS and CDR2 SASEGT. The V and J ends lost 2 bases and 16 bases respectively, with 15 bases between them. For the CDR3, the DNA is TGTGCCAGCAGTGAAACCGGGGACTCACGGCTCCACTTT. It codes for CASSETGDSRLHF.

This sequence joins TRBV9 and TRBJ1-2; D might be TRBD1 (6 bases). Germline V gives CDR1 SGDLS, CDR2 YYNGEE. Deletions cut 4 bases from V and 4 bases from J, with 20 bases between. The CDR3 runs to 16 residues. The CDR3 nucleotides are TGTGCCAGCAGCTCACAAGGGGGGGGGCAGCCCTATGGCTACACCTTC. Translating it yields CASSSQGGGQPYGYTF.

The chain is built from TRBV5-1 and TRBJ2-2; possible D gene TRBD2, 6 bases. CDR1 is SGHRS and CDR2 is YFSETQ in the germline V gene. V was shortened by 0 bases and J by 1 base, with 16 bases between the two germline ends. This CDR3 has 18 residues. The CDR3 protein is CASSLARGASENTGELFF. DNA for the CDR3: TGCGCCAGCAGCTTGGCACGTGGGGCTAGCGAGAACACCGGGGAGCTGTTTTTT.

This chain links TRBV28 with TRBJ1-5, with a weak D call TRBD1 (5 bases). Trimming stripped 1 base from V and 5 bases from J, with 9 bases between. The CDR3 spans 14 residues. CDR1 MDHEN and CDR2 SYDVKM come from the germline V gene. The CDR3 loop reads CASSLYEGDQPQHF. CDR3 nucleotide sequence: TGTGCCAGCAGTTTATATGAAGGGGATCAGCCCCAGCATTTT.

The chain combines TRBV13 with TRBJ1-6; no definite D call. From germline, CDR1 is PRHDT and CDR2 FYEKMQ (reference sequence). The CDR3 spans 16 residues. Trimming shortened V by 0 bases and J by 4 bases, and 10 bases separated the two germline ends. The CDR3 DNA is TGTGCCAGCAGCTTAGGTCGGACTGAGTATAATTCACCCCTCCACTTT. This gives the protein CASSLGRTEYNSPLHF. The entire variable domain, with the rest obtained from reference TRBV13 and TRBJ1-6, is as follows: AAGVIQSPRHLIKEKRETATLKCYPIPRHDTVYWYQQGPGQDPQFLISFYEKMQSDKGSIPDRFSAQQFSDYHSELNMSSLELGDSALYFCASSLGRTEYNSPLHFGNGTRLTVT.

V is TRBV7-6 and J is TRBJ2-1; TRBD2 matches 10 bases. The germline V gene has CDR1 SGHVS and CDR2 FNYEAQ. CDR3 length: 18 amino acids. Losses at the gene ends were 4 bases for V and 0 bases for J; bases not matched to a gene: 9. CDR3 bases: TGTGCCAGCAGCTGGGCTAGCGGGAGTCCAAGCTCCTACAATGAGCAGTTCTTC. Translating gives CASSWASGSPSSYNEQFF.

In this sample, this clone turned up a few times. The chain links TRBV29-1 to TRBJ1-2, with 9 positions matching TRBD1. The germline CDR1 and CDR2 sequences are SQVTM and ANQGSEA. The CDR3 has 13 residues. Trimming took 5 bases from V and 2 from J; bases not matched to a gene: 3. The CDR3 loop reads CSVSGTGNYGYTF. Written as DNA, the CDR3 is TGCAGCGTTTCCGGGACAGGGAACTATGGCTACACCTTC. Full variable domain (outside the CDR3, taken from reference TRBV29-1 and TRBJ1-2): SAVISQKPSRDICQRGTSLTIQCQVDSQVTMMFWYRQQPGQSLTLIATANQGSEATYESGFVIDKFPISRPNLTFSTLTVSNMSPEDSSIYLCSVSGTGNYGYTFGSGTRLTVV.

The chain links TRBV28 to TRBJ1-1; possible D gene TRBD1, 5 bases. The germline V and J ends were trimmed by 5 bases and 4 bases, with 14 bases remaining between them. The CDR3 runs to 14 residues. Germline values: CDR1 MDHEN, CDR2 SYDVKM. The CDR3 DNA is TGTGCCAGCAGTCCCAGGGCCAGGAGCACTGAAGCTTTCTTT. Its translation is CASSPRARSTEAFF.

The chain recombines TRBV7-8 with TRBJ2-2, with D tentatively TRBD1 (5 bases). The CDR3 has 15 residues. V dropped 8 bases and J dropped 3 bases, with 16 bases sitting between them. Germline V CDR1 and CDR2: SGHVS, FQNEAQ. CDR3 DNA sequence: TGTGCCAGCGGCCTCAGGGTGTTATACACCGGGGAGCTGTTTTTT. It yields the protein CASGLRVLYTGELFF.

J is TRBJ1-2 and V is TRBV12-5; D might be TRBD1 (6 bases). The germline CDR1 and CDR2 sequences are LGHNT and FRNRAP. Trimming stripped 4 bases from V and 6 bases from J, with 12 bases between. The CDR3 contains 13 residues. The CDR3 loop is CASGSGTTNGYTF. Written as DNA, the CDR3 is TGTGCTAGTGGTTCCGGGACAACGAATGGCTACACCTTC.

The chain uses TRBV21-1 and TRBJ1-2; TRBD1 reflects the table's D call only, with no check against the DNA. TRBV21-1 is a pseudogene. CDR3 size: 12 residues. This CDR3 is CANRQNNYGYTF. The CDR3 nucleotides read TGTGCCAACAGACAGAACAACTATGGCTACACCTTC.

The rearrangement joins TRBV19 to TRBJ1-6; D is ambiguous. Germline CDR1 is LNHDA and CDR2 is SQIVND (reference sequence). This CDR3 has 16 amino acids. The ends were cut back, 6 bases at V and 0 bases at J, with 12 bases in the middle. The CDR3 DNA is TGTGCCAGTAGAGAGCAGCGGAGCTCCTATAATTCACCCCTCCACTTT. As protein: CASREQRSSYNSPLHF.

CDR3 in DNA: TGTGCCAGCAGTTCCAGCGGGGGTTGGGACACTGAAGCTTTCTTT. Translation: CASSSSGGWDTEAFF. This chain joins TRBV6-5 and TRBJ1-1; maybe TRBD1 (5 bases). The CDR3 loop spans 15 amino acids. CDR1 is MNHEY and CDR2 is SVGAGI in the germline V gene. Deletions cut 4 bases from V and 3 bases from J, with 15 bases between.

This clone was recorded once. The chain uses TRBV28 and TRBJ2-5, with TRBD2 as a possible D gene (6 bases). The CDR3 consists of 16 residues. The ends were cut back, 8 bases at V and 0 bases at J, with 19 bases in the middle. Germline V gene data show CDR1 as MDHEN and CDR2 as SYDVKM. CDR3 nucleotide sequence: TGTGCCAGCTACCAGCCCGGGACTGTGTACCAAGAGACCCAGTACTTC. Its protein is CASYQPGTVYQETQYF.

The chain links TRBV3-1 (or the pseudogene TRBV3-2) to TRBJ1-4; D possibly corresponds to TRBD1 (5 bases). Germline V gene lookup returns CDR1 LGHDT and CDR2 YNNKEL (reference sequence). V was clipped by 2 bases and J by 0 bases, with 7 bases between them. The CDR3 is made up of 15 amino acids. The CDR3 DNA follows: TGTGCCAGCAGCCAAAGGGGTGCAACTAATGAAAAACTGTTTTTT. Its protein product is CASSQRGATNEKLFF.

This rearrangement joins TRBV7-3 to TRBJ2-3; no reliable D call. The length of the CDR3 is 15 residues. Germline lookup yields CDR1 SGHTA and CDR2 FQGTGA. V was clipped by 1 base and J by 0 bases, with 8 bases between them. CDR3 bases: TGTGCCAGCAGCTTAAGAGCAGGAAGCACAGATACGCAGTATTTT. As protein: CASSLRAGSTDTQYF.

The gene calls are TRBV12-5 and TRBJ1-3; D gene ambiguous. Germline V gene sequence: CDR1 LGHNT, CDR2 FRNRAP. This CDR3 is built from 12 residues. Deletions cut 6 bases from V and 5 bases from J, with 8 bases between. The CDR3 sequence is CASGPDRNTIYF. The CDR3 nucleotides are TGTGCTAGTGGCCCAGACAGAAACACCATATATTTT.

This clone was picked up one time. The DNA for the CDR3 is TGTGCCAGCAGTCTACAGGGTGGTGATGGCTACACCTTC. Amino acid sequence: CASSLQGGDGYTF. This chain uses TRBV7-2 with TRBJ1-2; a possible D gene is TRBD1 (6 bases). The germline gives CDR1 SGHTA, CDR2 FQGNSA. CDR3 size: 13 residues. Trimming took 6 bases from V and 6 from J, leaving 14 bases between them.